This TCR beta chain was found in a study of blood T cell repertoires in COVID-19. Study overall: COVID-19 samples collected from the United States, Italy and Spain covered acute and convalescent phases. PBMCs, B-cell-depleted T cells, or T cells provided the cDNA or gDNA that made up the material.

The CDR3 extends over 16 amino acids. V lost 0 bases, J lost 0 bases, and 10 bases lay in between. Germline V gives CDR1 SGHRS, CDR2 YFSETQ. Original handling: Scientists estimated how many nucleated cells there were by amplifying reference gene primers. Using immunoSEQ multiplex PCR, the repertoire was profiled, and TCRdb retains in-frame clones only, with some absent. For V, J and clone size, that table is used; D and trimming come from the DNA. Of approximately 140,000 clones in the sample, 88% were seen once. The V gene is TRBV5-1, the J gene TRBJ1-3, with TRBD1 as a possible D gene (5 bases). Sample: peripheral blood. The TCR comes from a human donor in a cohort sampled during active COVID-19. CDR3 protein: CASSLDSGFSGNTIYF. The CDR3 nucleotides are TGCGCCAGCAGCTTGGATTCAGGGTTCTCTGGAAACACCATATATTTT.